This record looks at one TCR beta chain sequence and its context. The CDR3 has 17 amino acids. The V and J ends lost 6 bases and 2 bases respectively, with 20 bases between them. Looked up from germline, CDR1 is SGHAT and CDR2 is FQNNGV. The sample is drawn from a study of blood T cell repertoires in COVID-19. Either two negative PCRs, clearance, or symptom resolution qualified Cohort 3 donors as recovered. Generated by immunoSEQ multiplex PCR, the TCRdb table keeps only in-frame clones and is missing some. This table holds around 150,000 clones, around four fifths found once. This sequence was found in a woman in her 40s who had recovered from COVID-19. The chain uses TRBV11-2 and TRBJ2-1; tentative D call: TRBD2 (7 bases). Sequencing used PBMCs or T cells enriched from blood (not recorded which). This CDR3 is CASSHRAAGVPYNEQFF. The DNA for the CDR3 is TGTGCCAGCAGTCACAGGGCCGCGGGAGTCCCCTACAATGAGCAGTTCTTC.